Reported below is one TCR beta chain. Its antigen is still unknown. This entry is derived from a study of T-cell reconstitution after alpha-beta-depleted transplantation in children. Study-wide findings and caveats: Hyperexpanded clones declined; after one year, newly produced T cells mostly supplied diversity. Alpha-beta T cells about two months after transplant reportedly derived from several hundred expanded graft clones.

There are 11 residues in the CDR3. Trimming shortened V by 11 bases and J by 0 bases, and 6 bases separated the two germline ends. Germline values: CDR1 SEHNR, CDR2 FQNEAQ (reference sequence). Preparation of the TCRbeta library used unique molecular identifiers. TCRdb fed the PCR reads into MiXCR, producing one record per CDR3 protein. Among some 300,000 distinct CDR3 sequences listed, around 9.1% were seen once. The chain carries TRBV7-9 and TRBJ2-3; D remains unclear. This TCR derives from a boy under two years old with acute myeloid leukemia, due to receive a stem cell transplant. The sequencing used PBMCs, collected before TCRalphabeta/CD19-depleted stem cell transplant. The CDR3: CAAPSTDTQYF. CDR3 nucleotides: TGTGCCGCGCCGAGCACAGATACGCAGTATTTT.